What follows are 6 T cell receptor beta chains derived from one specimen sequenced in a study of T-cell reconstitution after alpha-beta-depleted transplantation in children. Researchers prepared the TCRbeta library using unique molecular identifiers, the study reports. From the PCR reads, TCRdb called clonotypes with MiXCR, one entry per CDR3 protein. This sample has about 610,000 distinct CDR3 sequences; approximately 10% occur once, and the top ten carry 4%. The sequencing used PBMCs from the stem cell graft donor, collected from the stem cell graft. These receptors came from a human donor who donated a stem cell graft to a child with acute myeloid leukemia.

The V gene is TRBV12-3 or TRBV12-4, the J gene TRBJ2-7, with 12 positions matching TRBD2. The CDR3 extends over 18 amino acids. The V gene end was trimmed by 3 bases and the J gene end by 7 bases; junction bases not matched to a gene: 16. The CDR3 region has the DNA TGTGCCAGCAGTTTGGGGGGGCTAGCGGGAGGGCCGCCCTTAGAGCAGTACTTC. Residues: CASSLGGLAGGPPLEQYF.

This clonotype was counted once. The CDR3 here is CAISQDRSNQPQHF. CDR3 bases: TGTGCCATCAGCCAGGACAGGTCGAATCAGCCCCAGCATTTT. The chain carries TRBV10-3 and TRBJ1-5; TRBD1 matches 7 bases. Trimming removed 6 bases from V and 4 bases from J; junction bases left unmatched: 6. Germline lookup yields CDR1 ENHRY and CDR2 SYGVKD. CDR3 length: 14 amino acids.

The chain links TRBV20-1 to TRBJ2-1; 11 bases agree with TRBD2. Trimming cost V 3 bases and J 2 bases; bases outside gene matches: 9. Germline V lookup: CDR1 DFQATT, CDR2 SNEGSKA (reference sequence). CDR3 length: 17 residues. The CDR3: CSARGTLAGGTYNEQFF. CDR3 in DNA: TGCAGTGCTAGGGGGACCTTAGCGGGAGGGACCTACAATGAGCAGTTCTTC.

This clonotype was picked up many times. V is TRBV7-3 and J is TRBJ2-3, with 9 bases fitting TRBD2. CDR3 length: 19 residues. The germline V gene has CDR1 SGHTA and CDR2 FQGTGA. The junction had 15 bases not matched to a gene; V was cut back by 3 bases and J by 2 bases. DNA for the CDR3: TGTGCCAGCAGCTTCCCAATTATGACCAGCGGGAGGACCACAGATACGCAGTATTTT. This translates into CASSFPIMTSGRTTDTQYF.

This clonotype was seen many times. The CDR3 is CSASTGGGSSYNEQFF. In nucleotides, the CDR3 is TGCAGTGCTAGTACGGGAGGGGGGAGCTCCTACAATGAGCAGTTCTTC. The V and J genes are TRBV20-1 and TRBJ2-1, with 8 bases matching TRBD2. The CDR3 consists of 16 residues. V shed 3 bases and J 0 bases; nucleotides not matched to a gene: 7. Germline loops: CDR1 DFQATT, CDR2 SNEGSKA (reference sequence).

The V gene is TRBV5-1, the J gene TRBJ2-3, with 10 nucleotides matching TRBD2. This CDR3 has 17 amino acids. J was trimmed by 2 bases and V by 5 bases; bases with no gene match: 11. Germline-derived CDR1 and CDR2 are SGHRS and YFSETQ. CDR3 DNA: TGCGCCAGCAGAAGGGCTAGCGGGAGTGGGGTCACAGATACGCAGTATTTT. Translating gives CASRRASGSGVTDTQYF.